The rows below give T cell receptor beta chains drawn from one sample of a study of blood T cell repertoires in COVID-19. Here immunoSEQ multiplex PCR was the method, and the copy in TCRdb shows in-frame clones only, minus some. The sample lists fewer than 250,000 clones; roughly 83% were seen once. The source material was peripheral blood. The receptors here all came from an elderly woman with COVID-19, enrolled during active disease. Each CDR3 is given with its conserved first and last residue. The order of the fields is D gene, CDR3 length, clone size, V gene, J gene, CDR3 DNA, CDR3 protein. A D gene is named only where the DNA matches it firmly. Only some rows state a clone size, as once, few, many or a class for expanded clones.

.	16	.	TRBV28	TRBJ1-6	TGTGCCAGCACGTCTAGCCAGAGCTCCTATAATTCACCCCTCCACTTT	CASTSSQSSYNSPLHF
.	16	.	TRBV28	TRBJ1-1	TGTGCCAGCAGGAGATCAGGGTTCTCTTGGAACACTGAAGCTTTCTTT	CASRRSGFSWNTEAFF
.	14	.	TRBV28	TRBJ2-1	TGTGCCAGCACGGACGGGGGGCTGTACAATGAGCAGTTCTTC	CASTDGGLYNEQFF
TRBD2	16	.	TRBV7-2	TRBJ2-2	TGTGCCAGCAGCTTAGGTAGCGGGGGGTCCACCGGGGAGCTGTTTTTT	CASSLGSGGSTGELFF
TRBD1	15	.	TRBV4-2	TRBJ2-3	TGTGCCAGCAGCCCCCGGGCAGGGGGTACAGATACGCAGTATTTT	CASSPRAGGTDTQYF
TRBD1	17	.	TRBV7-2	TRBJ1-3	TGTGCCAGCAGCTTACAGCAGGGGGCAGGCTCTGGAAACACCATATATTTT	CASSLQQGAGSGNTIYF
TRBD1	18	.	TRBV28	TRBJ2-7	TGTGCCAGCAGTGACCCGACAGGGGGCGAATTGGGTTCCTACGAGCAGTACTTC	CASSDPTGGELGSYEQYF
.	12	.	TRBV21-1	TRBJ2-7	TGTGCCAGCAGCACTCGAGAATACGAGCAGTACTTC	CASSTREYEQYF
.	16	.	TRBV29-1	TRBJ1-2	TGCAGCGTAGCCCTTTTCGGACGGGAAAATAACTATGGCTACACCTTC	CSVALFGRENNYGYTF
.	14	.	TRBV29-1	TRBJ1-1	TGCAGCGCTCCGGGACAAGGCCTGAACACTGAAGCTTTCTTT	CSAPGQGLNTEAFF
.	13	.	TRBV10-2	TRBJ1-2	TGCGCCAGCAGTGAGCGAGGTACCTATGGCTACACCTTC	CASSERGTYGYTF
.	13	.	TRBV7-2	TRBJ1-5	TGTGCCAGCAGAAGCGAACCGACGCAGCCCCAGCATTTT	CASRSEPTQPQHF
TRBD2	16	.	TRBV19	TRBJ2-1	TGTGCCAGTAGTCTGGGACTAGCGGGGGCTCTCGGTGAGCAGTTCTTC	CASSLGLAGALGEQFF
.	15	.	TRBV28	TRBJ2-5	TGTGCCAGCAGTTCACCTATTAAGGGCGGGGAGACCCAGTACTTC	CASSSPIKGGETQYF
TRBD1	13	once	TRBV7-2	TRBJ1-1	TGTGCCAGCAGCCTACAGGGGGCATCTGAAGCTTTCTTT	CASSLQGASEAFF
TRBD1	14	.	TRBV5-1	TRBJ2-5	TGCGCCAGCAGCCCTGGGACAGGCCAAGAGACCCAGTACTTC	CASSPGTGQETQYF
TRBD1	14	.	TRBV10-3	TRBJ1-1	TGTGCCATCAGTGGTGGGACAGCGAACACTGAAGCTTTCTTT	CAISGGTANTEAFF
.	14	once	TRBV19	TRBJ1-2	TGTGCCAGTAGTATCAGGGGCCCAAACTATGGCTACACCTTC	CASSIRGPNYGYTF
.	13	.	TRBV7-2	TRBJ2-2	TGTGCCAGCAGCTCTGCGAACACCGGGGAGCTGTTTTTT	CASSSANTGELFF
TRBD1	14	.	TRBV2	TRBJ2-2	TGTGCCAGCAGCGACAGGGGGGACACCGGGGAGCTGTTTTTT	CASSDRGDTGELFF
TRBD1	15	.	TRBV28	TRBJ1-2	TGTGCCAGCCGACTCCCTGGGGACAGGGGAATCGGCTACACCTTC	CASRLPGDRGIGYTF
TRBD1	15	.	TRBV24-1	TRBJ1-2	TGTGCCACCAGTGATCCCTCTAACAGGGGTGGGGGCTACACCTTC	CATSDPSNRGGGYTF
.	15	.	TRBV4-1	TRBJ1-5	TGCGCCAGCAGCCAGGCAAGAGGGTACAATCAGCCCCAGCATTTT	CASSQARGYNQPQHF
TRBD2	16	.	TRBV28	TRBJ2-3	TGTGCCAGCAGTACCCCAGCGGGGGCCGGGACAGATACGCAGTATTTT	CASSTPAGAGTDTQYF
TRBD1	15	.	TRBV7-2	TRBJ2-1	TGTGCCAGCAGCCCTCACGGGACAGGGGGCGTAGAGCAGTTCTTC	CASSPHGTGGVEQFF
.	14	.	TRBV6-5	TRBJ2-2	TGTGCCAGCAGTAGAGAAGCGAACACCGGGGAGCTGTTTTTT	CASSREANTGELFF
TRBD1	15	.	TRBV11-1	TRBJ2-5	TGTGCCAGCAGTTCAGGACAGGGGATGGAAGAGACCCAGTACTTC	CASSSGQGMEETQYF
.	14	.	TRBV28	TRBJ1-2	TGTGCCAGTCAGGACAGACTCACTGGGTATGGCTACACCTTC	CASQDRLTGYGYTF
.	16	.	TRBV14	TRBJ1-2	TGTGCCAGCAGCCAAGGGGTCGGGAAAGGAAACTATGGCTACACCTTC	CASSQGVGKGNYGYTF
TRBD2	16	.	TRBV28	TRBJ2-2	TGTGCCAGCAGTTTCTGGAGTAGCGGGAGCGGCGGGGAGCTGTTTTTT	CASSFWSSGSGGELFF
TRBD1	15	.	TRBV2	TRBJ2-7	TGTGCCAGCAGTGAAACGGGGACAGGGGCGAACGAGCAGTACTTC	CASSETGTGANEQYF
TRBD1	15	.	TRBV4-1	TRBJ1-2	TGCGCCAGCAGCCAAGATGACAGGGGTCTTTATGGCTACACCTTC	CASSQDDRGLYGYTF
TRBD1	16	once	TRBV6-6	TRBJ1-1	TGTGCCAGTTCCACAGGGGGCGTAATGATGAACACTGAAGCTTTCTTT	CASSTGGVMMNTEAFF
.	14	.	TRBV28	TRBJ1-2	TGTGCCAGCAGTCCACATACAGGGCTCTATGGCTACACCTTC	CASSPHTGLYGYTF
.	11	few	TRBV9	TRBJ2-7	TGTGCCAGCAGCTCCCCTTCCGAGCAGTACTTC	CASSSPSEQYF
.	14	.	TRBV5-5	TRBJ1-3	TGTGCCAGCAGCTCCCTGGGGCTTGGAAACACCATATATTTT	CASSSLGLGNTIYF
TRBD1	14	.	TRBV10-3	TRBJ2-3	TGTGCCACCGAAAACAGGGGATCCAGTGATACGCAGTATTTT	CATENRGSSDTQYF
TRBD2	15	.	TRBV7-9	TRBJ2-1	TGTGCCAGCAGCCCCGGGAGGGGAGGGGACAATGAGCAGTTCTTC	CASSPGRGGDNEQFF
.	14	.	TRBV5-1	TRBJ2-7	TGCGCCAGCAGCTCAGGACTGTCCCCATACGAGCAGTACTTC	CASSSGLSPYEQYF
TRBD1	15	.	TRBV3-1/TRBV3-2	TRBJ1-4	TGTGCCAGCAGCCCAAGACAGGGTCGGGGTGAAAAACTGTTTTTT	CASSPRQGRGEKLFF
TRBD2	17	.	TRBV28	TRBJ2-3	TGTGCCAGCAGTTTCCCGTTGGACCGAGCGGGGACAGATACGCAGTATTTT	CASSFPLDRAGTDTQYF
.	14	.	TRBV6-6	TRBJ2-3	TGTGCCAGCAGTTCGACAGTACACACAGATACGCAGTATTTT	CASSSTVHTDTQYF
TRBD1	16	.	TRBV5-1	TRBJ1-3	TGCGCCAGCAGCTTACAGGGGACGGGATCTGGAAACACCATATATTTT	CASSLQGTGSGNTIYF
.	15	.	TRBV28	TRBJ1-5	TGTGCCAGCAGTTTCCCTTCTAATAGCAATCAGCCCCAGCATTTT	CASSFPSNSNQPQHF
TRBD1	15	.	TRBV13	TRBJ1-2	TGTGCCAGCAGCTTAGACAGGGGGCTTAACTATGGCTACACCTTC	CASSLDRGLNYGYTF
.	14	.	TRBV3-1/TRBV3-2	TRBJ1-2	TGTGCCAGCAGCCAAGACCCACGAATAGATGGCTACACCTTC	CASSQDPRIDGYTF
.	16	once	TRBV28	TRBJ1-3	TGTGCCAGCAGTTTATCAGGGGCAAACTCTGGAAACACCATATATTTT	CASSLSGANSGNTIYF
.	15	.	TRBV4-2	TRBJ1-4	TGTGCCAGCAGCCAAGAGGGTAATAGCCGTGAAAAACTGTTTTTT	CASSQEGNSREKLFF
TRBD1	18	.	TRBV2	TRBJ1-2	TGTGCCAGCAGTGGGCCTGGCATCGCAGGGGGCGGAAACTATGGCTACACCTTC	CASSGPGIAGGGNYGYTF
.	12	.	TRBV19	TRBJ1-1	TGTGCCAGTAGTACTAGATACACTGAAGCTTTCTTT	CASSTRYTEAFF
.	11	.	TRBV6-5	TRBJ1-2	TGTGCCAGCAGTTATCTTGGGGCGTACACCTTC	CASSYLGAYTF
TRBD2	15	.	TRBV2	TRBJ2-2	TGTGCCAGCAGCGCTAGCGGGGGAGGGACCGGGGAGCTGTTTTTT	CASSASGGGTGELFF
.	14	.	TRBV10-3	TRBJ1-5	TGTGCCATCAGTCATGGTGAGGGCTTCCAGCCCCAGCATTTT	CAISHGEGFQPQHF
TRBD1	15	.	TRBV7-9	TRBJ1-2	TGTGCCAGCAGCTTATATTACGGCAGGGGGATTGGCTACACCTTC	CASSLYYGRGIGYTF
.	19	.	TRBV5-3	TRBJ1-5	TGTGCCAGAAGCTTATTTAAGAGGGATTATGATTATAGCAATCAGCCCCAGCATTTT	CARSLFKRDYDYSNQPQHF